This T cell receptor beta chain was observed in a study of response to subunit inactivated influenza vaccine (dated by TCRdb to the late 2010s). As for the study more broadly: The study used deep quantitative T cell receptor repertoire profiling to track responses to a trivalent subunit inactivated influenza vaccine. What the authors observed across the whole study: According to the authors, only a limited number of new T cells may be recruited by each seasonal influenza vaccination.

V loses 1 base at its end and J loses 7 bases; junction bases beyond the gene matches: 9. According to the germline V gene (reference sequence), CDR1 reads DFQATT and CDR2 reads SNEGSKA. The CDR3 sequence holds 16 residues, the cysteine and phenylalanine included. The retained sequence is limited to the CDR3, 48 bases, with the frame set at the first base. This clonotype was picked up one time. What this receptor recognizes is not known. Base qualities are missing; no much larger clone stands one base away. One read alone lends weak support. Library generation was performed with RT-PCR. Instrument on record: Illumina HiSeq 2500. TCRdb handled the public reads itself, with Q25 trimming in fastp and clone calling in MiXCR, and kept productive beta chains. Rows are unified per CDR3 protein, each entry keeping the most common DNA and genes. The sample records some 640,000 distinct CDR3 sequences, around 13% of which are singletons. Clones ranked in the top ten supply 6.5% to 8.5% of the sample.

Sequenced here: PBMCs from blood, sampled approximately 15 days before vaccination. This TCR came from a man in his fifties who received an inactivated influenza vaccine. Donor details come from another sample of the same person, matched by shared clones. Recombination connected TRBV20-1 to TRBJ2-1, and 11 junction bases match TRBD2. The CDR3 protein sequence reads: CSARALLAGVGNEQFF. The bases read TGCAGTGCTAGAGCCCTACTAGCGGGAGTAGGGAATGAGCAGTTCTTC.